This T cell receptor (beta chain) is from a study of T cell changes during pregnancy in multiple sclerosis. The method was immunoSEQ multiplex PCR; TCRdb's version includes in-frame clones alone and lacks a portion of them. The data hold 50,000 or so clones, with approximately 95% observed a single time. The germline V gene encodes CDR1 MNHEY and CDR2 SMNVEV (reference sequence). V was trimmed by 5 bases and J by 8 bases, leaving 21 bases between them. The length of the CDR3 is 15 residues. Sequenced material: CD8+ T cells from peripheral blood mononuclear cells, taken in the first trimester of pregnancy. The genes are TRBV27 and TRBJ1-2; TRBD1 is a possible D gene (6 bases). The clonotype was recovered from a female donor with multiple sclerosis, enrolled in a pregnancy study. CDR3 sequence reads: CASSPRPARGSGYTF. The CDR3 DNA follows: TGTGCCAGCAGTCCCCGGCCCGCCAGGGGCAGCGGCTACACCTTC.